One and the same sample provided the 15 T cell receptor beta chains below, sequenced in a study of shared clonotypes between healthy human individuals. Clones were sequenced by immunoSEQ multiplex PCR, and TCRdb holds only the in-frame ones, with some missing. The sample holds some 1,600,000 clones; approximately 98% are singletons and the top ten take 0.45%. What was sequenced was naive CD4+ T cells sorted from blood. Subset: CD45RA+ positively selected. The receptors here all came from a man aged 30 to 39 in good health.

This clone was detected only once. The chain has TRBV2 and TRBJ2-1; the D is unclear. Germline V gene sequence: CDR1 SNHLY, CDR2 FYNNEI. This CDR3 is 13 amino acids long. V gave up 6 bases and J gave up 0 bases, with 6 bases separating them. In DNA, the CDR3 is TGTGCCAGCAGACTAAACTCCTACAATGAGCAGTTCTTC. It encodes CASRLNSYNEQFF.

The CDR3 is CASSLDREQFF. CDR3 in DNA: TGTGCCAGCAGCTTAGATAGAGAGCAGTTCTTC. The chain has TRBV13 and TRBJ2-1; D is unresolved. The germline V gene encodes CDR1 PRHDT and CDR2 FYEKMQ (reference sequence). The V gene lost 1 base and the J gene lost 10 bases, with 5 bases spanning the gap. This CDR3 has 11 amino acids.

The rearrangement joins TRBV18 to TRBJ2-7, with 7 bases fitting TRBD1. This CDR3 comprises 14 residues. CDR1 is KGHSH, CDR2 LQKENI, per germline. The V gene end was trimmed by 3 bases and the J gene end by 2 bases; junction bases not matched to a gene: 4. For the CDR3, the DNA is TGTGCCAGCTCACCCCTCGGACAGGCCTACGAGCAGTACTTC. This encodes CASSPLGQAYEQYF.

This chain uses TRBV2 with TRBJ2-2, with 9 bases lining up with TRBD2. Germline CDR1 SNHLY, CDR2 FYNNEI. V shed 10 bases and J 5 bases; nucleotides not matched to a gene: 11. The CDR3 length is 15 residues. This CDR3 reads CAIGLALGETGELFF. The DNA for the CDR3 is TGTGCCATCGGACTAGCGCTCGGAGAGACCGGGGAGCTGTTTTTT.

The J gene is TRBJ2-5, the V gene TRBV5-1, with 7 bases identical to TRBD2. Trimming removed 0 bases from V and 9 bases from J; junction bases left unmatched: 5. Germline V lookup: CDR1 SGHRS, CDR2 YFSETQ. The CDR3 extends over 13 amino acids. As DNA, the CDR3 is TGCGCCAGCAGCTTGGCGGGAGGTCGGGCCCAGTACTTC. Its translation is CASSLAGGRAQYF.

CDR3 residues: CASSLSGTPSYEQYF. For the CDR3, the DNA is TGCGCCAGCAGCTTGAGTGGAACCCCCTCCTACGAGCAGTACTTC. The rearrangement uses TRBV5-1 and TRBJ2-7; D gene ambiguous. The CDR3 spans 15 residues. V lost 1 base to trimming and J lost 0 bases, with 11 bases between them. Germline CDR1 is SGHRS and CDR2 is YFSETQ.

V and J are TRBV18 and TRBJ2-1; D unclear. Germline CDR1 reads KGHSH; CDR2 reads LQKENI. CDR3 length: 13 amino acids. The V end lost 0 bases, the J end lost 10 bases, and 10 bases lay between the germline ends. The CDR3 DNA reads as TGTGCCAGCTCACCACCGCCGCCAAGCGAGCAGTTCTTC. Translated: CASSPPPPSEQFF.

The gene calls are TRBV7-2 and TRBJ2-7; D is unresolved. The V and J ends lost 1 base and 6 bases respectively, with 13 bases between them. The germline CDR1 and CDR2 sequences are SGHTA and FQGNSA. CDR3 length equals 14 residues. Here the CDR3 reads CASSLDGLVREQYF. In nucleotides, the CDR3 is TGTGCCAGCAGCTTAGATGGGCTAGTCCGCGAGCAGTACTTC.

The chain is built from TRBV5-1 and TRBJ2-4, with 14 positions matching TRBD2. The length of the CDR3 is 22 residues. Germline V gene data show CDR1 as SGHRS and CDR2 as YFSETQ. J lost 1 base, V lost 3 bases, and 18 bases had no gene match. CDR3 in amino acids: CASSWSGLAGVGPSRAKNIQYF. The CDR3 DNA sequence: TGCGCCAGCAGCTGGTCGGGACTAGCGGGAGTAGGGCCTAGCCGTGCCAAAAACATTCAGTACTTC. Full variable domain (missing parts from reference TRBV5-1 and TRBJ2-4): KAGVTQTPRYLIKTRGQQVTLSCSPISGHRSVSWYQQTPGQGLQFLFEYFSETQRNKGNFPGRFSGRQFSNSRSEMNVSTLELGDSALYLCASSWSGLAGVGPSRAKNIQYFGAGTRLSVL.

The chain is built from TRBV4-1 and TRBJ2-7, with TRBD2 as a possible D gene (6 bases). This CDR3 has 18 residues. The V end lost 4 bases, the J end lost 4 bases, and 26 bases lay between the germline ends. Germline CDR1 is MGHRA and CDR2 is YSYEKL. As DNA, the CDR3 is TGCGCCAGCAGCCCCCGAGAGAGTTCGGGCGGGGTGGCTTACGAGCAGTACTTC. Protein sequence: CASSPRESSGGVAYEQYF.

The rearrangement joins TRBV16 to TRBJ2-3, with TRBD2 matching 7 bases. The trim removed 6 bases at V and 2 bases at J, leaving 8 bases unmatched. Germline CDR1 and CDR2: KGHSY and FQNENV. The CDR3 is 15 amino acids. CDR3 in DNA: TGTGCCAGCAGACTGAGCGGGACTAACACAGATACGCAGTATTTT. This encodes CASRLSGTNTDTQYF.

The chain couples TRBV15 to TRBJ1-2; TRBD1 matches 11 bases. V dropped 7 bases and J dropped 2; count of bases not matched to a gene: 6. The CDR3 sequence is 15 residues long. The germline gives CDR1 LNHNV, CDR2 YYDKDF (reference sequence). The CDR3 sequence: CATKLRTGGNYGYTF. CDR3 sequence (DNA): TGTGCCACCAAACTTAGGACAGGGGGCAACTATGGCTACACCTTC. The complete variable domain, with remaining parts taken from reference TRBV15 and TRBJ1-2, reads DAMVIQNPRYQVTQFGKPVTLSCSQTLNHNVMYWYQQKSSQAPKLLFHYYDKDFNNEADTPDNFQSRRPNTSFCFLDIRSPGLGDTAMYLCATKLRTGGNYGYTFGSGTRLTVV.

The CDR3 loop is CASSRRQIRTTGELFF. The CDR3 DNA follows: TGTGCCAGCAGCCGGAGACAGATCCGAACCACCGGGGAGCTGTTTTTT. The chain combines TRBV5-4 with TRBJ2-2, with a tentative D call TRBD1 (5 bases). Germline V gene sequence: CDR1 SGHNT, CDR2 YYREEE (reference sequence). This CDR3 contains 16 residues. The V and J ends lost 4 bases and 4 bases respectively, with 17 bases between them.

This clone was counted once. The chain links TRBV10-3 to TRBJ2-7; D ambiguous. V dropped 5 bases and J dropped 3 bases, with 14 bases sitting between them. CDR1 is ENHRY and CDR2 is SYGVKD in the germline V gene. This CDR3 is built from 14 residues. CDR3 in amino acids: CAISPVRFVYEQYF. The CDR3 DNA is TGTGCCATCAGTCCGGTACGGTTTGTCTACGAGCAGTACTTC.

V gene TRBV29-1 combines with J gene TRBJ2-7, with 9 bases that match TRBD1. CDR1 is SQVTM and CDR2 is ANQGSEA in the germline V gene. The trim removed 7 bases at V and 1 base at J, leaving 5 bases unmatched. The CDR3 is 13 amino acids. CDR3 amino acids: CSAKTGGSYEQYF. CDR3 sequence (DNA): TGCAGCGCTAAGACAGGGGGTTCCTACGAGCAGTACTTC.